These 13 T cell receptor beta chains share one sample of origin, sequenced in a study of blood T cell repertoires in COVID-19. Produced via immunoSEQ multiplex PCR; TCRdb's table is partial and in-frame only. The sample gives about 150,000 clones, approximately 88% of which show up once; 0.8% to 0.95% is in the top ten. Sequencing input: peripheral blood. Every receptor here comes from a woman between 50 and 59 years old with acute or convalescent COVID-19.

This clone occurred a few times. The rearrangement joins TRBV4-2 to TRBJ2-1; TRBD2 matches 16 bases. V trimming: 3 bases; J trimming: 2 bases; junction bases outside the gene matches: 10. Germline V gene lookup returns CDR1 LGHNA and CDR2 YNFKEQ. The CDR3 is made up of 20 amino acids. The DNA of the CDR3 is TGTGCCAGCAGCCATCCCGGGGGGACTAGCGGGAGGGGCGCCTACAATGAGCAGTTCTTC. Protein sequence: CASSHPGGTSGRGAYNEQFF.

This clone showed up just a few times. The rearrangement links TRBV6-1 to TRBJ1-2, with TRBD1 matching over 8 bases. J lost 4 bases, V lost 4 bases, and 11 bases had no gene match. Germline V CDR1 and CDR2: MNHNS, SASEGT. CDR3 length: 16 amino acids. CDR3 nucleotides: TGTGCCAGCAGTGCAGGACAGGGTTTGGGAGGCTATGGCTACACCTTC. It specifies CASSAGQGLGGYGYTF.

The CDR3 spells CAISERQQTYHEQYF. The CDR3 DNA follows: TGTGCCATCAGTGAGCGACAGCAGACCTACCACGAGCAGTACTTC. The V gene is TRBV10-3, the J gene TRBJ2-7; maybe TRBD1 (5 bases). Looked up from germline, CDR1 is ENHRY and CDR2 is SYGVKD. The CDR3 is made up of 15 amino acids. The germline V and J ends were trimmed by 2 bases and 5 bases, with 16 bases remaining between them.

This chain uses TRBV28 with TRBJ1-2; D not certain. Germline loops: CDR1 MDHEN, CDR2 SYDVKM. CDR3 length equals 16 residues. V lost 6 bases and J 4 bases, leaving 21 bases between the germline ends. The CDR3 DNA reads as TGTGCCAGCAGGTACACCAACCCGGGTCCTAGCTATGGCTACACCTTC. Residues: CASRYTNPGPSYGYTF.

The chain employs TRBV19 and TRBJ1-1; possibly TRBD1 for D (5 bases). V lost 3 bases and J 7 bases, leaving 18 bases between the germline ends. This CDR3 spans 15 amino acids. Germline loops: CDR1 LNHDA, CDR2 SQIVND (reference sequence). CDR3 sequence (DNA): TGTGCCAGTAGTATCACTCGCGGAGGGGTCTATGAAGCTTTCTTT. Translated, it gives CASSITRGGVYEAFF.

The chain links TRBV7-3 to TRBJ2-3; TRBD1 agrees at 9 bases. This CDR3 contains 16 residues. J lost 5 bases, V lost 0 bases, and 6 bases had no gene match. The germline CDR1 and CDR2 sequences are SGHTA and FQGTGA. The CDR3 is CASSLTFDRGLDTQYF. CDR3 DNA: TGTGCCAGCAGCTTAACCTTTGACAGGGGGTTAGATACGCAGTATTTT.

The J gene is TRBJ2-2, the V gene TRBV18; a possible D gene is TRBD1 (6 bases). The germline CDR1 and CDR2 sequences are KGHSH and LQKENI. The ends were cut back, 0 bases at V and 2 bases at J, with 10 bases in the middle. The CDR3 is 16 amino acids. CDR3 nucleotides: TGTGCCAGCTCACCACCTACAGGGCTTAACACCGGGGAGCTGTTTTTT. This gives the protein CASSPPTGLNTGELFF.

The V call is TRBV12-3 or TRBV12-4, the J call TRBJ2-1; D remains ambiguous. This CDR3 is 13 amino acids long. Trimming took off 4 bases at V and 8 bases at J, with 12 bases between the two ends. CDR3 in amino acids: CASSYGTTYEQFF. For the CDR3, the DNA is TGTGCCAGCAGTTATGGTACGACTTATGAGCAGTTCTTC.

The chain combines TRBV7-9 with TRBJ2-2, with 9 bases matching TRBD2. CDR3 length: 16 amino acids. Germline lookup yields CDR1 SEHNR and CDR2 FQNEAQ (reference sequence). J lost 1 base, V lost 5 bases, and 5 bases had no gene match. CDR3 amino acids: CASSPRLAVNTGELFF. For the CDR3, the DNA is TGTGCCAGCAGCCCTCGACTAGCGGTGAACACCGGGGAGCTGTTTTTT.

This chain uses TRBV9 with TRBJ1-3, with 7 bases identical to TRBD1. V lost 4 bases to trimming and J lost 0 bases; unmatched junction nucleotides: 7. The germline gives CDR1 SGDLS, CDR2 YYNGEE. The CDR3 covers 16 residues. The DNA for the CDR3 is TGTGCCAGCAGCTTCGGACAGGCACGCTCTGGAAACACCATATATTTT. Its translation: CASSFGQARSGNTIYF.

The V and J genes are TRBV6-2 or TRBV6-3 and TRBJ1-6, with a weak D call TRBD1 (6 bases). The CDR3 contains 15 residues. From germline, CDR1 is MNHEY and CDR2 SVGEGT. V lost 5 bases and J lost 5, with 13 bases in between. The CDR3 sequence: CASSARGGNNSPLHF. CDR3 DNA: TGTGCCAGCAGTGCCAGGGGTGGGAATAATTCACCCCTCCACTTT.

The gene calls are TRBV25-1 and TRBJ2-7; D is perhaps TRBD1 (6 bases). V lost 1 base, J lost 0 bases, and 13 bases lay in between. Looked up from germline, CDR1 is MGHDK and CDR2 is SYGVNS. The CDR3 length is 16 residues. CDR3 protein: CASSEFGGPNSYEQYF. CDR3 in DNA: TGTGCCAGCAGTGAATTTGGGGGCCCGAACTCCTACGAGCAGTACTTC.

The rearrangement links TRBV14 to TRBJ2-3; tentatively, D is TRBD2 (6 bases). The germline V gene has CDR1 SGHDN and CDR2 FVKESK. This CDR3 spans 16 amino acids. Trimming stripped 4 bases from V and 0 bases from J, with 14 bases between. The CDR3 DNA sequence: TGTGCCAGCAGCCCCTGGGACTCTCCTAGCACAGATACGCAGTATTTT. Residues: CASSPWDSPSTDTQYF.